This TCR beta chain originates from a study of blood T cell repertoires in COVID-19. Whole-study context: In each case, the material was cDNA or gDNA derived from T cells, B-cell-depleted T cells, or PBMCs.

Worth noting for this clone: One junction end disagrees with the germline gene, perhaps due to a read error.

Authors' analysis steps: Amplifying reference gene primers gave estimates of nucleated cell counts. Sequencing used immunoSEQ multiplex PCR; TCRdb keeps in-frame clones, though not all of them. That table furnishes V, J and clone size, whereas the DNA furnished D and trimming. The sample holds around 150,000 clones, over 85% seen once. The clonotype originates from an older woman with COVID-19, enrolled during active disease. The specimen sequenced was peripheral blood.

In DNA, the CDR3 is TGTGCTAGCAGCTTAGCTAGCGGGGGCACAGATACGCAGTATTTT. Protein product: CASSLASGGTDTQYF. The V gene is TRBV7-7, the J gene TRBJ2-3, with 9 bases aligning to TRBD2. Germline V lookup: CDR1 SSHAT, CDR2 FNYEAQ (reference sequence). The CDR3 has 15 residues.